This entry features one T cell receptor (beta chain) sequence. Its antigen remains unidentified. The record originates from a study of cytomegalovirus exposure and HLA in healthy donors. Study-wide findings and caveats: Overall, approximately 180 TCR beta chains were annotated as cytomegalovirus-associated. A highly shared variant cluster was judged a likely technical artifact. Across HLA loci, a later analysis found differing TCR association rates, with DRB1 most and HLA-C fewest.

Use of 60 Vbeta and 13 Jbeta primers characterized the PCR. Some clones are missing from TCRdb's copy, which holds only in-frame ones; the method was immunoSEQ multiplex PCR. This sample has roughly 120,000 clones; 65% to 80% occur once, and the top ten carry under 3%. This clonotype was obtained from a woman aged 55-70 years in good health and CMV-seropositive. The material sequenced was PBMCs.

The CDR3 here is CAISPDPTGANYGYTF. The DNA for the CDR3 is TGTGCCATCAGTCCAGACCCGACAGGTGCTAACTATGGCTACACCTTC. The chain recombines TRBV10-3 with TRBJ1-2; a weak D match, TRBD1 (6 bases). V lost 5 bases to trimming and J lost 0 bases, with 16 bases between them. Germline values: CDR1 ENHRY, CDR2 SYGVKD. The CDR3 contains 16 residues.